Detailed here is one T cell receptor (beta chain). The antigen remains undetermined. V was pared by 0 bases and J by 4 bases, with 9 bases of the junction left unmatched. Germline V gives CDR1 WSHSY, CDR2 SAAADI. This CDR3 comprises 17 residues. The sample is drawn from a study of cytomegalovirus exposure and HLA in healthy donors. Across the whole study: Approximately 190 million T cells yielded about 120 million unique TCR beta sequences, as an earlier analysis found.

Whole-study findings and limits: TRBV6-2, TRBV6-3 and other indistinguishable V segments were excluded.

PCR involved 60 Vbeta and 13 Jbeta primers. Generated by immunoSEQ multiplex PCR, the TCRdb table keeps only in-frame clones and is missing some. The table lists approximately 110,000 clones, roughly three quarters of them singletons. Donors consisted of healthy bone marrow donors. The specimen sequenced was PBMCs. The origin of this receptor is a man in his forties or fifties in good health and CMV-seropositive. V is TRBV10-2 and J is TRBJ2-3, with 8 bases matching TRBD2. The CDR3 sequence is CASSESLVGRAADTQYF. The CDR3 nucleotides read TGCGCCAGCAGTGAGTCGTTGGTCGGGAGGGCCGCAGATACGCAGTATTTT.